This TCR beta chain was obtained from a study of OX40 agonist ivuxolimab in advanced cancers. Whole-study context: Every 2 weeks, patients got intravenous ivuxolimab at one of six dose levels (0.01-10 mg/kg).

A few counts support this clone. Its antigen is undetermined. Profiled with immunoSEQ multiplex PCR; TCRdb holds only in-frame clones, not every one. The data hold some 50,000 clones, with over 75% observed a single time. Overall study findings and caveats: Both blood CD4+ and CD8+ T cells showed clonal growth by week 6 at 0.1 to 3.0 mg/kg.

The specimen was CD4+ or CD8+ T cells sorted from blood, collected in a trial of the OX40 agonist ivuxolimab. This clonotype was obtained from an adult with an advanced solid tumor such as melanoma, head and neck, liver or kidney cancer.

The CDR3 DNA reads TGTGCCACACAGGGAAACACCATATATTTT. Its protein is CATQGNTIYF. The chain recombines TRBV28 with TRBJ1-3; D is uncertain. In germline, CDR1 is MDHEN, CDR2 SYDVKM. CDR3 length equals 10 residues. Between the trimmed V and J ends, which lost 10 bases and 4 bases, there was a span of 5 bases.